This TCR beta chain is from a study of T cell repertoires in cytomegalovirus infection. On the study more broadly: Indications of both CMV infection and matching HLA type were provided by public TCR beta signatures.

This CDR3 is built from 12 residues. Trimming took off 4 bases at V and 4 bases at J, with 7 bases between the two ends. Germline values: CDR1 SQVTM, CDR2 ANQGSEA. This clonotype has at least ten counts. Its antigen remains unknown. TCRdb recomputed calls from the reads with MiXCR, one row per CDR3 protein. The data show 150,000 to 200,000 distinct CDR3 sequences, about a tenth seen once. Study observations and caveats: Based on cumulative public TCR beta family frequency, carriers of CMV plus the relevant HLA were identified. Dominant in the ex vivo response were TCR beta clonotypes restricted by HLA-C and specific for CMV.

This clonotype was obtained from a human donor in good health (CMV status not recorded). Some clones in this sample may be carry-over from other donors' samples. The V and J genes are TRBV29-1 and TRBJ1-4; D not certain. Material for sequencing was PBMCs. The CDR3 loop is CSVGKYNEKLFF. DNA of the CDR3: TGCAGCGTTGGCAAGTATAATGAAAAACTGTTTTTT.